The 27 T cell receptor beta chains listed next were all sequenced from one sample in a study of response to subunit inactivated influenza vaccine. TCRdb processed the RT-PCR reads anew with MiXCR; each CDR3 protein has one entry. The sample comprises about 650,000 distinct CDR3 sequences, around 15% of which are singletons, and approximately 7.6% rests with the top ten. Sample: PBMCs from blood, taken 14 days before vaccination. These receptors were taken from a man aged 45-65 years who received an inactivated influenza vaccine.

A note on this clonotype: A read error may produce the germline difference seen at one junction end. The CDR3 DNA sequence: TGTGCCAGCAGTTTGCGGGGCACAGTCTACGAGCATTACTTC. Amino acids: CASSLRGTVYEHYF. V usage is TRBV12-3 or TRBV12-4 and J usage is TRBJ2-7; tentative D call: TRBD2 (6 bases). This CDR3 has 14 residues.

J is TRBJ2-5 and V is TRBV5-1, with 12 bases identical to TRBD2. Germline V gene sequence: CDR1 SGHRS, CDR2 YFSETQ. The V and J ends lost 2 bases and 0 bases, in that order; junction bases with no gene match: 8. The length of the CDR3 is 18 residues. Here the CDR3 reads CASSFFRTSGEYQETQYF. As DNA, the CDR3 is TGCGCCAGCAGCTTTTTTCGGACTAGCGGGGAGTACCAAGAGACCCAGTACTTC. Complete variable domain (other parts from reference TRBV5-1 and TRBJ2-5): KAGVTQTPRYLIKTRGQQVTLSCSPISGHRSVSWYQQTPGQGLQFLFEYFSETQRNKGNFPGRFSGRQFSNSRSEMNVSTLELGDSALYLCASSFFRTSGEYQETQYFGPGTRLLVL.

This clonotype appeared a few times. This chain joins TRBV12-3 or TRBV12-4 and TRBJ2-1; TRBD2 matches at 14 bases. The CDR3 sequence is 16 residues long. The V and J ends lost 5 bases and 6 bases, in that order; junction bases with no gene match: 6. The CDR3 loop is CASSPGTSGGLNEQFF. The CDR3 region has the DNA TGTGCCAGCAGTCCTGGGACTAGCGGGGGCCTCAATGAGCAGTTCTTC.

This clonotype was detected only a few times. This chain joins TRBV10-3 and TRBJ2-4; D unresolved. V was pared by 0 bases and J by 1 base, with 7 bases between. Germline loops: CDR1 ENHRY, CDR2 SYGVKD. The CDR3 totals 15 residues. DNA for the CDR3: TGTGCCATCAGTGAGTCGTCGCAGGCCAAAAACATTCAGTACTTC. This translates into CAISESSQAKNIQYF.

The chain links TRBV4-1 to TRBJ2-7; maybe TRBD1 (5 bases). The CDR3 spans 16 residues. V was pared by 4 bases and J by 2 bases, with 18 bases between. Germline CDR1 and CDR2: MGHRA and YSYEKL. Written as DNA, the CDR3 is TGCGCCAGCAGCCCCGTTGGCAGGGTCAAAACCTACGAGCAGTACTTC. It yields the protein CASSPVGRVKTYEQYF.

The chain is built from TRBV20-1 and TRBJ2-1, with TRBD2 matching over 11 bases. Germline values: CDR1 DFQATT, CDR2 SNEGSKA (reference sequence). Losses at the gene ends were 8 bases for V and 8 bases for J; bases not matched to a gene: 11. The CDR3 sequence is 14 residues long. The CDR3 reads CSTLAGEVRHEQFF. In DNA, the CDR3 is TGCAGTACACTAGCGGGAGAAGTTCGGCATGAGCAGTTCTTC.

This clonotype showed up many times. J is TRBJ2-1 and V is TRBV12-3 or TRBV12-4; D remains ambiguous. The V end lost 5 bases, the J end lost 0 bases, and 14 bases lay between the germline ends. The CDR3 covers 16 residues. CDR3 coding DNA: TGTGCCAGCAGTCCCGCCCGCCGGCTCTCCTACAATGAGCAGTTCTTC. Amino acid sequence: CASSPARRLSYNEQFF.

There are many counts of this clonotype. The chain joins TRBV20-1 to TRBJ1-2; D remains unclear. V was trimmed by 0 bases and J by 1 base, leaving 3 bases between them. This CDR3 has 12 residues. Germline CDR1 is DFQATT and CDR2 is SNEGSKA (reference sequence). CDR3 residues: CSARDLNYGYTF. In nucleotides, the CDR3 is TGCAGTGCTAGAGACCTTAACTATGGCTACACCTTC.

This clonotype was observed a few times. J is TRBJ2-2 and V is TRBV4-2; D may match TRBD1 or TRBD2 (5 bases each). The CDR3 runs 17 residues. V lost 4 bases and J 1 base, leaving 16 bases between the germline ends. Per the germline V gene, CDR1 is LGHNA and CDR2 is YNFKEQ. DNA for the CDR3: TGTGCCAGCAGCCGGGACCGAGGCGGGTGGAACACCGGGGAGCTGTTTTTT. This gives the protein CASSRDRGGWNTGELFF.

CDR3 DNA sequence: TGTGCCAGCAGCTTAACCGGACTAGCTGGTGAGACCCAGTACTTC. This translates into CASSLTGLAGETQYF. V is TRBV7-3 and J is TRBJ2-5; 8 bases are shared with TRBD2. Per the germline V gene, CDR1 is SGHTA and CDR2 is FQGTGA. The CDR3 loop spans 15 amino acids. Unmatched junction bases numbered 5, after V lost 0 bases and J lost 5 bases.

This clonotype was counted only a few times. The junction and the germline gene differ at one end; a read error may be behind it. The chain is built from TRBV12-3 or TRBV12-4 and TRBJ2-1; 12 positions agree with TRBD2. This CDR3 contains 15 residues. The CDR3 loop is CASSLGGLAGGPRLF. CDR3 DNA sequence: TGTGCCAGCAGTCTTGGCGGGCTAGCGGGAGGGCCACGGCTCTTC.

The chain is built from TRBV6-5 and TRBJ2-1, with TRBD2 identical over 9 bases. CDR1 MNHEY and CDR2 SVGAGI come from the germline V gene. The CDR3 has 16 residues. The J segment lost 5 bases and the V segment lost 2 bases, leaving 7 bases of the junction unmatched. The CDR3 nucleotides read TGTGCCAGCAGTTACCCAGCGGGGGGTTTCCACAATGAGCAGTTCTTC. Its translation: CASSYPAGGFHNEQFF.

This rearrangement joins TRBV10-3 to TRBJ2-7; D may correspond to TRBD1 or TRBD2 (5 bases each). The CDR3 is 12 residues long. The germline V gene encodes CDR1 ENHRY and CDR2 SYGVKD. V was pared by 10 bases and J by 1 base, with 11 bases between. CDR3 region: CATRDASYEQYF. The CDR3 region has the DNA TGTGCCACCCGGGACGCTTCCTACGAGCAGTACTTC.

This clonotype was seen more than once but under ten times. This chain connects TRBV30 to TRBJ2-5; possibly TRBD2 for D (6 bases). Germline loops: CDR1 GTSNPN, CDR2 SVGIG (reference sequence). Trimming shortened V by 0 bases and J by 5 bases, and 13 bases separated the two germline ends. The CDR3 has 14 amino acids. The CDR3 DNA reads TGTGCCTGGAGTGTATACGGGAGCAGGGAGACCCAGTACTTC. Its translation: CAWSVYGSRETQYF.

The chain links TRBV2 to TRBJ2-6; TRBD2 aligns across 13 bases. This CDR3 has 18 amino acids. V trimming: 11 bases; J trimming: 0 bases; junction bases outside the gene matches: 10. Germline assignment: CDR1 SNHLY and CDR2 FYNNEI. The CDR3 loop reads CALCPRLAGGSGANVLTF. The CDR3 bases are TGTGCCCTCTGTCCCCGACTAGCGGGGGGCTCTGGGGCCAACGTCCTGACTTTC.

The V call is TRBV20-1, the J call TRBJ1-3, with 8 nucleotides matching TRBD1. V shed 5 bases, J shed 0 bases, and the junction held 3 bases outside the gene matches. Looked up from germline, CDR1 is DFQATT and CDR2 is SNEGSKA (reference sequence). CDR3 size: 14 residues. The CDR3 bases are TGCAGTGCTGGGGACAGGAGCTCTGGAAACACCATATATTTT. Translated, it gives CSAGDRSSGNTIYF.

This clonotype came up many times. This chain connects TRBV20-1 to TRBJ1-4; D is unresolved. Germline CDR1 reads DFQATT; CDR2 reads SNEGSKA (reference sequence). The germline V and J ends were trimmed by 3 bases and 0 bases, with 5 bases remaining between them. The CDR3 runs to 13 residues. The CDR3 is CSASSATNEKLFF. The CDR3 DNA follows: TGCAGTGCTAGTAGCGCAACTAATGAAAAACTGTTTTTT.

The chain carries TRBV4-3 and TRBJ2-7, with 7 nucleotides matching TRBD2. CDR3 length: 15 residues. The trim removed 5 bases at V and 0 bases at J, leaving 7 bases unmatched. Germline V CDR1 and CDR2: LGHNA, YSLEER. The CDR3: CASSMFAGDSYEQYF. The CDR3 bases are TGCGCCAGCAGCATGTTTGCGGGGGACTCCTACGAGCAGTACTTC.

The rearrangement links TRBV9 to TRBJ2-7; 11 nucleotides match TRBD2. The CDR3 has 16 amino acids. Germline CDR1 and CDR2: SGDLS and YYNGEE. The J segment lost 6 bases and the V segment lost 0 bases, leaving 8 bases of the junction unmatched. The CDR3 spells CASSVDPSGRLSEQYF. CDR3 nucleotides: TGTGCCAGCAGCGTAGACCCTAGCGGGAGGCTAAGCGAGCAGTACTTC.

The table lists this clonotype with a few counts. V is TRBV19 and J is TRBJ2-1; no firm D call. This CDR3 comprises 15 residues. The germline V gene has CDR1 LNHDA and CDR2 SQIVND (reference sequence). Trimming removed 0 bases from V and 1 base from J, with 7 bases in between. For the CDR3, the DNA is TGTGCCAGTAGTATAGAGTGGAGTTCCTACAATGAGCAGTTCTTC. This codes for CASSIEWSSYNEQFF. Looking up the rest from reference TRBV19 and TRBJ2-1 gives the full variable domain: DGGITQSPKYLFRKEGQNVTLSCEQNLNHDAMYWYRQDPGQGLRLIYYSQIVNDFQKGDIAEGYSVSREKKESFPLTVTSAQKNPTAFYLCASSIEWSSYNEQFFGPGTRLTVL.

Only a few counts were recorded for this clonotype. The J gene is TRBJ1-1, the V gene TRBV9; D might be TRBD1 (6 bases). The V gene lost 4 bases and the J gene lost 0 bases, with 10 bases spanning the gap. The CDR3 consists of 14 residues. Germline V gene data show CDR1 as SGDLS and CDR2 as YYNGEE. This chain's CDR3 is CASSKDSMNTEAFF. The CDR3 region has the DNA TGTGCCAGCAGCAAGGACAGTATGAACACTGAAGCTTTCTTT. Filled out from reference TRBV9 and TRBJ1-1, the complete variable domain reads DSGVTQTPKHLITATGQRVTLRCSPRSGDLSVYWYQQSLDQGLQFLIQYYNGEERAKGNILERFSAQQFPDLHSELNLSSLELGDSALYFCASSKDSMNTEAFFGQGTRLTVV.

This clonotype was seen at least ten times. V usage is TRBV12-3 or TRBV12-4 and J usage is TRBJ2-2, with 10 bases lining up with TRBD2. Trimming took 7 bases from V and 4 from J; bases not matched to a gene: 12. The CDR3 runs to 17 residues. The CDR3 region is CASIKGSSGSRTGELFF. The CDR3 coding sequence is TGTGCCAGCATCAAGGGGTCTAGCGGGAGCCGCACCGGGGAGCTGTTTTTT.

This clonotype was seen repeatedly, ten times or more. The gene calls are TRBV12-3 or TRBV12-4 and TRBJ2-7; TRBD1 matches 9 bases. CDR3 length: 13 residues. With 2 bases clipped from V and 5 bases from J, the junction kept 1 base outside the gene matches. The CDR3 here is CASSLTGGHEQYF. The CDR3 DNA is TGTGCCAGCAGTTTAACAGGGGGCCACGAGCAGTACTTC.

This sequence joins TRBV20-1 and TRBJ2-6; D possibly matches TRBD1 or TRBD2 (5 bases each). Germline CDR1 DFQATT, CDR2 SNEGSKA (reference sequence). The CDR3 has 17 amino acids. V dropped 6 bases and J dropped 0 bases, with 18 bases sitting between them. The CDR3 nucleotides are TGCAGTGCAAGGGACGTCCGGATAAACTCTGGGGCCAACGTCCTGACTTTC. Amino acid sequence: CSARDVRINSGANVLTF.

This clonotype came up once. The J gene is TRBJ2-3, the V gene TRBV25-1, with D possibly being TRBD1 (6 bases). Germline V gene lookup returns CDR1 MGHDK and CDR2 SYGVNS. The ends were cut back, 7 bases at V and 2 bases at J, with 13 bases in the middle. There are 14 residues in the CDR3. The chain's CDR3 is CASTSDRDTDTQYF. CDR3 bases: TGTGCCAGCACCTCGGACAGAGACACAGATACGCAGTATTTT. The variable domain in full, completed from reference TRBV25-1 and TRBJ2-3, reads EADIYQTPRYLVIGTGKKITLECSQTMGHDKMYWYQQDPGMELHLIHYSYGVNSTEKGDLSSESTVSRIRTEHFPLTLESARPSHTSQYLCASTSDRDTDTQYFGPGTRLTVL.

This clonotype has a handful of counts. The chain is built from TRBV12-3 or TRBV12-4 and TRBJ1-1; D unresolved. CDR3 length equals 14 residues. V was trimmed by 2 bases and J by 1 base, leaving 8 bases between them. The DNA of the CDR3 is TGTGCCAGCAGTTTACAGGAAAAGAACACTGAAGCTTTCTTT. This encodes CASSLQEKNTEAFF.

This clonotype was detected only a few times. No DNA is shown, since the ends of the CDR3 on it are uncertain; the CDR3 is the one TCRdb lists. The chain couples TRBV10-3 to TRBJ2-5. The CDR3 is 14 residues long, ends included. In germline, CDR1 is ENHRY, CDR2 SYGVKD. CDR3 loop: CAISSSGFAETQYF.